These 9 T cell receptor beta chains came from one sample sequenced in a study of T cells in Graves' hyperthyroidism and ophthalmopathy. The CDR3 regions of TCR beta were amplified from RNA transcripts. Using the HTBI primer set, a first-round RT-PCR was run on the TCR CDR3. TCRdb independently ran MiXCR on the multiplex PCR reads; one entry per CDR3 protein. The sample carries around 690,000 distinct CDR3 sequences, 15% to 20% recorded once. The sequencing input was blood. Source of these receptors: a man between 45 and 60 years old with Graves' hyperthyroidism.

The V call is TRBV11-2, the J call TRBJ2-7, with 9 bases fitting TRBD2. CDR1 and CDR2 (germline): SGHAT, FQNNGV. The CDR3 is made up of 18 amino acids. With 0 bases clipped from V and 6 bases from J, the junction kept 15 bases outside the gene matches. CDR3 sequence (DNA): TGTGCCAGCAGCTTAGATCAAGTGGCGGCAAGCGGGAGGTTCGAGCAGTACTTC. Translating gives CASSLDQVAASGRFEQYF.

This clonotype turned up a few times. The chain links TRBV7-3 to TRBJ2-2, with 10 bases lining up with TRBD2. With V trimmed by 5 bases and J by 7 bases, 10 bases remained unmatched. The CDR3 has 16 residues. CDR1 and CDR2 (germline): SGHTA, FQGTGA. The CDR3, as DNA: TGTGCCAGCAGCCCAAGCCTAGCGGGAGTCGGCGGGGAGCTGTTTTTT. Protein product: CASSPSLAGVGGELFF.

A few counts support this clonotype. J is TRBJ2-1 and V is TRBV30; D gene ambiguous. Trimming pared 1 base from V and 5 bases from J, leaving 15 bases between. The CDR3 has 15 amino acids. Germline V CDR1 and CDR2: GTSNPN, SVGIG (reference sequence). CDR3 coding DNA: TGTGCCTGGAGTGGGCTTTCTAGGAGTAACAATGAGCAGTTCTTC. Protein sequence: CAWSGLSRSNNEQFF.

Note on this clonotype: Since a much larger clone is just one base distant, this may be a read error. The chain carries TRBV28 and TRBJ1-5, with D possibly being TRBD1 (5 bases). This CDR3 is 15 amino acids long. CDR1 is MDHEN, CDR2 SYDVKM, per germline. The CDR3 region is CAGSFYPGERWPQHF. In DNA, the CDR3 is TGTGCCGGCAGTTTTTATCCGGGGGAAAGGTGGCCCCAGCATTTT.

V usage is TRBV11-2 and J usage is TRBJ2-7; 12 nucleotides align to TRBD2. V lost 2 bases, J lost 0 bases, and 11 bases stayed unmatched. The germline V gene encodes CDR1 SGHAT and CDR2 FQNNGV. This CDR3 has 19 amino acids. The CDR3 sequence is CASSLPYGLAGLFSYEQYF. The DNA of the CDR3 is TGTGCCAGCAGCTTACCCTACGGACTAGCGGGACTTTTCTCCTACGAGCAGTACTTC.

This clonotype came up a few times. The J gene is TRBJ1-3, the V gene TRBV18; D gene ambiguous. The germline V gene has CDR1 KGHSH and CDR2 LQKENI. V gave up 0 bases and J gave up 2 bases, with 14 bases separating them. The CDR3 is 17 residues long. The CDR3 DNA follows: TGTGCCAGCTCACCACCACTCCTCCCGCGGCCTGGAAACACCATATATTTT. This translates into CASSPPLLPRPGNTIYF.

This clonotype was recorded at least ten times. This chain connects TRBV6-1 to TRBJ2-7; D possibly corresponds to TRBD1 (5 bases). Germline V lookup: CDR1 MNHNS, CDR2 SASEGT. V was shortened by 5 bases and J by 2 bases, with 10 bases between the two germline ends. This CDR3 comprises 13 residues. The chain's CDR3 is CASSTRQTYEQYF. As DNA, the CDR3 is TGTGCCAGCAGTACCCGACAGACCTACGAGCAGTACTTC.

There are a few counts of this clonotype. V is TRBV4-1 and J is TRBJ1-2; TRBD1 aligns across 8 bases. Germline CDR1 is MGHRA and CDR2 is YSYEKL. The CDR3 is 13 amino acids. Unmatched junction bases numbered 2, after V lost 1 base and J lost 7 bases. CDR3 amino acids: CASSQAGGGGYTF. CDR3 sequence (DNA): TGCGCCAGCAGCCAAGCAGGGGGCGGTGGCTACACCTTC.

The CDR3 spells CASSVGAGGPNGELFF. The DNA for the CDR3 is TGTGCCAGCAGCGTAGGAGCGGGAGGGCCTAACGGGGAGCTGTTTTTT. The V and J genes are TRBV9 and TRBJ2-2, with 10 bases aligning to TRBD2. The CDR3 has 16 amino acids. Germline CDR1 is SGDLS and CDR2 is YYNGEE. V was clipped by 0 bases and J by 7 bases; unmatched bases: 6.